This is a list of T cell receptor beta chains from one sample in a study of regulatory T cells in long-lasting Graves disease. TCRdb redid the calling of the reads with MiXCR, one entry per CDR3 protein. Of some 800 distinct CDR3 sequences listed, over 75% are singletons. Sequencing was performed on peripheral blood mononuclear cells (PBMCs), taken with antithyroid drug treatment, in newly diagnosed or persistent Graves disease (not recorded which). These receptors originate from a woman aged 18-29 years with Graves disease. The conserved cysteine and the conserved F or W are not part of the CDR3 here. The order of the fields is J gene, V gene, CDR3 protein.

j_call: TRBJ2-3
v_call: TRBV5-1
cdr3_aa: ASSLERGDTDTQY

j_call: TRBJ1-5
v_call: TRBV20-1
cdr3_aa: SAKFKGANQPQH

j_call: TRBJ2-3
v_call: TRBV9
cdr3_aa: ASSVALHSTDTQY

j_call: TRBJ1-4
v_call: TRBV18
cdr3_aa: ASSPQENEKLF

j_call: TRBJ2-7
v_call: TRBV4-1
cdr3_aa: ASSFGQGAGEQY

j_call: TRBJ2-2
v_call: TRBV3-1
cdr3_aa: ASSRYGGTNTGELF

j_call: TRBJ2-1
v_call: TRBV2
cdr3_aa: ASSGGLPNNEQF

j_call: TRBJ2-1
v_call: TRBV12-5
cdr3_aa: ASGFLGNEQF

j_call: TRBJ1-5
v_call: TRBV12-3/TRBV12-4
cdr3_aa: ASSLRARVGQPQH

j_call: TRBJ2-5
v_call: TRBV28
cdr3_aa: ASSTSHWGAETQY

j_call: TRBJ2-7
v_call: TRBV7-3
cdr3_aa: ASSLTGAGEQY

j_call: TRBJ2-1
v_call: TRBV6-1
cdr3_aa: AASPGEVHEQF

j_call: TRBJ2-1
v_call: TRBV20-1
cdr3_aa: SAPQSAYNEQF

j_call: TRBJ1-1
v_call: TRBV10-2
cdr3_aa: ASSDPGGNTEAF

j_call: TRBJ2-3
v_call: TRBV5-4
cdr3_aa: ASSLGSGPATDTQY

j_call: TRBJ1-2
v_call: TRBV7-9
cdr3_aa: ASSTEARGYT

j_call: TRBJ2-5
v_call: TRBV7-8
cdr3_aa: ASSARLADQETQY

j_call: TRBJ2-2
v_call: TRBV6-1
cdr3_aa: ASKGQGVTGELF

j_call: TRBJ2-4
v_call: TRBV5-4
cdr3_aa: ASSLDGKNIQY

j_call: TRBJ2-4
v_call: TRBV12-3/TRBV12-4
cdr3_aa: ASSSTLRNIQY

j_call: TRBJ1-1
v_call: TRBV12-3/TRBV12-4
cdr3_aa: ASSLSGGQGFTEAF

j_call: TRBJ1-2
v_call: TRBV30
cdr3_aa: AWSVPPRDYGYT

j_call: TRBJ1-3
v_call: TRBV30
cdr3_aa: AWSAGNTIY

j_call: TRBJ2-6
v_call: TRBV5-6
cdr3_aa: ASRLRDRVFSGANVLT

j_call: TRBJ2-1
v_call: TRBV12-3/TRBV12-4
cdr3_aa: ASSLGGETNEQF

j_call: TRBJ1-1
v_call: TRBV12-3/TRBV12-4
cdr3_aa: ASRGRNTEAF

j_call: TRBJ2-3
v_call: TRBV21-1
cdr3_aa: ASSTSGSTDTQY

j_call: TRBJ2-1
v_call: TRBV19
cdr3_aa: ASTLTSGGFNEQF

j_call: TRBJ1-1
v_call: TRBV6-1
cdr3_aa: ASSPSATLQGAKNTEAF

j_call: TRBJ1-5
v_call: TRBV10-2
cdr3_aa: ASSRDLNQPQH

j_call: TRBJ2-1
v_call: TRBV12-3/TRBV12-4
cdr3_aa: ATIQPGGVDEQF

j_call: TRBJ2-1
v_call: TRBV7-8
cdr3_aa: ASSFVPRGRDREQF

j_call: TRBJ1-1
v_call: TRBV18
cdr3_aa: ASSPSPGESTEAF

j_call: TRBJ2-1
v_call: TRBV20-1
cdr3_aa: SALLAGPYNEQF

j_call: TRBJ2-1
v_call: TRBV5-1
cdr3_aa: ASSSRGGDGEQF

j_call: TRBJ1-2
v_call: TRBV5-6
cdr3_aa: ASSLDYGYT

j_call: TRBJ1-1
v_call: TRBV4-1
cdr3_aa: ASSLTGNTEAF

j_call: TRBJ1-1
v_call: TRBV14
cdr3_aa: ASSFGRGNTEAF

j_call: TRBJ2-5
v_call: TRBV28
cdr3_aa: ASQVRDQETQY

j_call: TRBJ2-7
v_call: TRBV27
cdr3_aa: ASHPWEGSYEQY

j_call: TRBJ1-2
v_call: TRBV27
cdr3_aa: ASSSIRDRGRYGYT

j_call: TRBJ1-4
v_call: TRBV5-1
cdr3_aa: ASRTQATNEKLF

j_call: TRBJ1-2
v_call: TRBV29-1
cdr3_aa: SAPGRGTNYGYT